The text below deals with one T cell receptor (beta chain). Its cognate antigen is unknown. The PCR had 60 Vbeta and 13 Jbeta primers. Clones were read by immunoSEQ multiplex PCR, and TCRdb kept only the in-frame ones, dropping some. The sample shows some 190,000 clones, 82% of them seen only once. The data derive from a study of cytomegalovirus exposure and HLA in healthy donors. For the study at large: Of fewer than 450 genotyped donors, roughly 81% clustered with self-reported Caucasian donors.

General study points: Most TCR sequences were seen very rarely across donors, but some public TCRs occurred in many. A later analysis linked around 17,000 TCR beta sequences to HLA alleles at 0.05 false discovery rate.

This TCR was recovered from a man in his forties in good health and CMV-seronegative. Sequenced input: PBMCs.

This chain's CDR3 is CASGRQGNTEAFF. For the CDR3, the DNA is TGTGCCAGCGGAAGACAGGGGAACACTGAAGCTTTCTTT. The chain is built from TRBV7-6 and TRBJ1-1; TRBD1 aligns across 7 bases. The germline CDR1 and CDR2 sequences are SGHVS and FNYEAQ. The CDR3 runs to 13 residues. The junction had 4 bases not matched to a gene; V was cut back by 8 bases and J by 1 base.